The T cell receptor beta chain under discussion was sequenced for a study of blood T cell repertoires in COVID-19. Across the study: Collection of acute and convalescent COVID-19 samples took place in the United States, Italy and Spain. T cells, B-cell-depleted T cells, or PBMCs provided the cDNA or gDNA that served as material.

Repertoires were generated with immunoSEQ multiplex PCR, while TCRdb's copy carries only in-frame clones and drops some. This table holds more than 25,000 clones, 84% found once. The germline V gene has CDR1 SNHLY and CDR2 FYNNEI. Trimming left V 6 bases short and J 7 bases short, with 16 bases between. The CDR3 is 14 residues long. V gene TRBV2 combines with J gene TRBJ1-5; TRBD1 might be the D (6 bases). The TCR comes from an elderly woman with acute or convalescent COVID-19. The sequenced sample consisted of peripheral blood. CDR3 amino acids: CASRATGPGQPQHF. The CDR3 DNA is TGTGCCAGCAGAGCGACAGGCCCTGGGCAGCCCCAGCATTTT.